The 20 T cell receptor beta chains presented below share a single source sample, sequenced in a study of blood T cell repertoires in COVID-19. The table came from immunoSEQ multiplex PCR; TCRdb's copy has only in-frame clones and leaves some out. The data hold 75,000 to 95,000 clones, with around 86% observed a single time. Material for sequencing was peripheral blood. The receptors originated from a human donor in a cohort sampled during active COVID-19.

The chain links TRBV7-9 to TRBJ2-7, with D tentatively TRBD2 (5 bases). This CDR3 contains 12 residues. V lost 1 base, J lost 6 bases, and 7 bases lay in between. CDR1 and CDR2 (germline): SEHNR, FQNEAQ (reference sequence). CDR3 sequence: CASSLVAGEQYF. In DNA form, the CDR3 reads TGTGCCAGCAGCTTAGTGGCGGGCGAGCAGTACTTC. Supplemented by reference TRBV7-9 and TRBJ2-7, the full variable domain reads DTGVSQNPRHKITKRGQNVTFRCDPISEHNRLYWYRQTLGQGPEFLTYFQNEAQLEKSRLLSDRFSAERPKGSFSTLEIQRTEQGDSAMYLCASSLVAGEQYFGPGTRLTVT.

This clone was seen once. In the same sample, other DNA sequences code for this CDR3. This chain uses TRBV18 with TRBJ2-7; TRBD1 aligns across 11 bases. The CDR3 spans 15 residues. V dropped 3 bases and J dropped 1; count of bases not matched to a gene: 2. CDR1 and CDR2 from the germline V gene are KGHSH and LQKENI. CDR3 in amino acids: CASSPGTGGSYEQYF. Here the CDR3 DNA reads TGTGCCAGCTCACCCGGGACAGGGGGGTCCTACGAGCAGTACTTC.

The chain links TRBV5-6 to TRBJ2-7; a possible D gene is TRBD2 (6 bases). Germline CDR1 and CDR2: SGHDT and YYEEEE. V dropped 4 bases and J dropped 1 base, with 18 bases sitting between them. The CDR3 length is 16 residues. The CDR3 sequence: CASSPWLWGDSYEQYF. The CDR3 DNA reads as TGTGCCAGCAGCCCCTGGTTATGGGGGGATTCCTACGAGCAGTACTTC.

The V and J genes are TRBV9 and TRBJ2-4; 12 bases match TRBD1. CDR3 length equals 18 residues. Germline lookup yields CDR1 SGDLS and CDR2 YYNGEE. V lost 4 bases and J lost 1; bases outside the gene matches: 9. The CDR3 DNA reads as TGTGCCAGCAGCCTAGGGACAGGGGGCCCTTGGGCCAAAAACATTCAGTACTTC. Translated, it gives CASSLGTGGPWAKNIQYF.

V and J are TRBV18 and TRBJ1-5, with TRBD1 as a possible D gene (6 bases). Trimming took off 3 bases at V and 6 bases at J, with 9 bases between the two ends. CDR1 and CDR2 (germline): KGHSH, LQKENI. The length of the CDR3 is 13 residues. The CDR3 sequence is CASSPGASQPQHF. The CDR3 DNA is TGTGCCAGCTCACCGGGGGCTAGTCAGCCCCAGCATTTT.

CDR3 DNA sequence: TGTGCCAGCAGTGACCTCCGGGACGGAGGGGTCGACAACTATGGCTACACCTTC. Its translation is CASSDLRDGGVDNYGYTF. V usage is TRBV2 and J usage is TRBJ1-2; D possibly corresponds to TRBD1 (5 bases). The CDR3 extends over 18 amino acids. CDR1 SNHLY and CDR2 FYNNEI come from the germline V gene. The germline V and J ends were trimmed by 3 bases and 2 bases, with 22 bases remaining between them. Together with reference TRBV2 and TRBJ1-2, the CDR3 gives the full variable domain: EPEVTQTPSHQVTQMGQEVILRCVPISNHLYFYWYRQILGQKVEFLVSFYNNEISEKSEIFDDQFSVERPDGSNFTLKIRSTKLEDSAMYFCASSDLRDGGVDNYGYTFGSGTRLTVV.

This rearrangement joins TRBV19 to TRBJ2-7; 7 positions match TRBD1. CDR1 and CDR2 from the germline V gene are LNHDA and SQIVND (reference sequence). The trim removed 8 bases at V and 6 bases at J, leaving 13 bases unmatched. This CDR3 contains 14 residues. CDR3 DNA sequence: TGTGCCAGTCGCCCCCCCAGGGACAGCGGCGAGCAGTACTTC. Translation: CASRPPRDSGEQYF.

The chain is built from TRBV2 and TRBJ2-5; 7 positions match TRBD2. Germline V gene sequence: CDR1 SNHLY, CDR2 FYNNEI. CDR3 size: 18 residues. The V gene end was trimmed by 6 bases and the J gene end by 4 bases; junction bases not matched to a gene: 20. The CDR3 region is CASSLFGVGRERGETQYF. In nucleotides, the CDR3 is TGTGCCAGCAGCCTTTTCGGTGTTGGGAGGGAACGCGGAGAGACCCAGTACTTC. Based on the CDR3 plus reference TRBV2 and TRBJ2-5, the full variable domain is EPEVTQTPSHQVTQMGQEVILRCVPISNHLYFYWYRQILGQKVEFLVSFYNNEISEKSEIFDDQFSVERPDGSNFTLKIRSTKLEDSAMYFCASSLFGVGRERGETQYFGPGTRLLVL.

V is TRBV4-2 and J is TRBJ2-7; D might be TRBD1 (6 bases). This CDR3 has 15 amino acids. Germline V gene lookup returns CDR1 LGHNA and CDR2 YNFKEQ. The V end was cut by 4 bases, the J end by 5 bases, with 18 bases between. CDR3 sequence (DNA): TGTGCCAGCAGCCTCCAGGGGCAGGGGTCAAACGAGCAGTACTTC. Translation: CASSLQGQGSNEQYF.

The chain combines TRBV11-3 with TRBJ2-1, with D perhaps matching TRBD2 (6 bases). From germline, CDR1 is SGHNT and CDR2 YENEEA. This CDR3 contains 16 residues. The V end was cut by 4 bases, the J end by 5 bases, with 18 bases between. The CDR3 bases are TGTGCCAGCAGCTCTTTGGGGAGGCAGGGTGACAATGAGCAGTTCTTC. Amino acid sequence: CASSSLGRQGDNEQFF.

The V and J genes are TRBV14 and TRBJ1-2; possible D gene TRBD1, 5 bases. The CDR3 is 17 residues long. Germline V CDR1 and CDR2: SGHDN, FVKESK. The V gene lost 4 bases and the J gene lost 8 bases, with 26 bases spanning the gap. The CDR3 spells CASSRGATSRTRSGYTF. The CDR3 DNA follows: TGTGCCAGCAGCCGCGGGGCTACGAGCCGCACGAGGAGCGGCTACACCTTC.

The gene calls are TRBV4-1 and TRBJ1-2; 8 bases are shared with TRBD1. The CDR3 covers 14 residues. V shed 1 base and J 5 bases; nucleotides not matched to a gene: 3. Germline CDR1 MGHRA, CDR2 YSYEKL. This chain's CDR3 is CASSQGQGRYGYTF. DNA for the CDR3: TGCGCCAGCAGCCAAGGACAGGGGCGATATGGCTACACCTTC.

The chain is built from TRBV7-8 and TRBJ1-1; D remains ambiguous. The V gene's germline CDR1 is SGHVS and CDR2 FQNEAQ. The CDR3 has 15 amino acids. With 4 bases removed from V and 1 base from J, the gap between germline ends came to 13 bases. The CDR3 sequence is CASSWARDPNTEAFF. The CDR3 DNA sequence: TGTGCCAGCAGCTGGGCCCGGGATCCGAACACTGAAGCTTTCTTT. The whole variable domain, filled in from reference TRBV7-8 and TRBJ1-1, reads GAGVSQSPRYKVAKRGQDVALRCDPISGHVSLFWYQQALGQGPEFLTYFQNEAQLDKSGLPSDRFFAERPEGSVSTLKIQRTQQEDSAVYLCASSWARDPNTEAFFGQGTRLTVV.

V is TRBV2 and J is TRBJ2-4; TRBD1 aligns across 9 bases. J was trimmed by 5 bases and V by 7 bases; bases with no gene match: 6. CDR1 and CDR2 from the germline V gene are SNHLY and FYNNEI. There are 14 residues in the CDR3. CDR3 DNA sequence: TGTGCCAGCATTAGGGACAGGGTCGAAAACATTCAGTACTTC. This encodes CASIRDRVENIQYF.

This clone occurred a few times. V is TRBV7-2 and J is TRBJ2-7; 9 bases align to TRBD2. Germline CDR1 is SGHTA and CDR2 is FQGNSA. CDR3 size: 17 residues. After removal of 1 base from V and 5 bases from J, the junction contained 12 bases not matched to a gene. The CDR3 spells CASSLGRLGGGAHEQYF. The CDR3, as DNA: TGTGCCAGCAGCTTAGGACGTTTGGGCGGGGGGGCCCACGAGCAGTACTTC.

The chain is built from TRBV4-1 and TRBJ1-1, with 9 bases identical to TRBD1. This CDR3 has 16 residues. CDR1 is MGHRA and CDR2 is YSYEKL in the germline V gene. V was clipped by 3 bases and J by 0 bases; unmatched bases: 5. This CDR3 reads CASSQEQGAVNTEAFF. Here the CDR3 DNA reads TGCGCCAGCAGCCAGGAACAGGGGGCGGTGAACACTGAAGCTTTCTTT.

V and J are TRBV10-3 and TRBJ1-1, with unresolved D. Looked up from germline, CDR1 is ENHRY and CDR2 is SYGVKD. V was pared by 1 base and J by 1 base, with 7 bases between. The CDR3 is 14 residues long. This CDR3 reads CAISELEGNTEAFF. As DNA, the CDR3 is TGTGCCATCAGTGAGTTGGAGGGGAACACTGAAGCTTTCTTT.

The chain couples TRBV18 to TRBJ2-1; the match to TRBD1 covers 11 bases. The CDR3 spans 15 residues. V trimming: 3 bases; J trimming: 7 bases; junction bases outside the gene matches: 5. Germline V CDR1 and CDR2: KGHSH, LQKENI. DNA for the CDR3: TGTGCCAGCTCACCGTCCGGGACAGGGGGAAATGAGCAGTTCTTC. Its translation is CASSPSGTGGNEQFF.

This chain uses TRBV7-2 with TRBJ2-1; the match to TRBD2 covers 11 bases. V was clipped by 6 bases and J by 15 bases; unmatched bases: 10. The CDR3 contains 13 residues. CDR1 and CDR2 (germline): SGHTA, FQGNSA. The chain's CDR3 is CASRPLAGGASFF. Here the CDR3 DNA reads TGTGCCAGCAGGCCTCTAGCGGGGGGAGCCTCGTTCTTC.

This chain connects TRBV6-6 to TRBJ1-1; D remains ambiguous. V gave up 6 bases and J gave up 4 bases, with 6 bases separating them. The CDR3 sequence is 11 residues long. Germline V CDR1 and CDR2: MNHNY, SVGAGI (reference sequence). CDR3 DNA: TGTGCCAGCAGCTCTATCACTGAAGCTTTCTTT. Its protein is CASSSITEAFF.